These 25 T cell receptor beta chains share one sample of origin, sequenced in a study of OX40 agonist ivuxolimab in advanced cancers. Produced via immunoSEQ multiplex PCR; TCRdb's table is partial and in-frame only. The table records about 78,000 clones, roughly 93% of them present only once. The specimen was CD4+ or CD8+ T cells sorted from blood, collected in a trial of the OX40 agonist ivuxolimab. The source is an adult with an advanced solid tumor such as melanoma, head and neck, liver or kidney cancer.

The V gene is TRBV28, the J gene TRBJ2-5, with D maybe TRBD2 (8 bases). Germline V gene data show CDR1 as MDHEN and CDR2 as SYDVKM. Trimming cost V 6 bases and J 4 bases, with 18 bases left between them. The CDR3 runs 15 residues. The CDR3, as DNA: TGTGCCAGCAGGTCGGGAGGGGGCTTGGGAGAGACCCAGTACTTC. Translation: CASRSGGGLGETQYF.

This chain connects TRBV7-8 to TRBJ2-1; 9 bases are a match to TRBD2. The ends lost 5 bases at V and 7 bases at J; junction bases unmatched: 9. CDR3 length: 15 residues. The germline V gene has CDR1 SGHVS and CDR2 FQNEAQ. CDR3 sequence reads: CASSVSGGLLNEQFF. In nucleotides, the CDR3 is TGTGCCAGCAGCGTTAGCGGGGGCCTCTTAAATGAGCAGTTCTTC. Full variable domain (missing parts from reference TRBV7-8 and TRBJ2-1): GAGVSQSPRYKVAKRGQDVALRCDPISGHVSLFWYQQALGQGPEFLTYFQNEAQLDKSGLPSDRFFAERPEGSVSTLKIQRTQQEDSAVYLCASSVSGGLLNEQFFGPGTRLTVL.

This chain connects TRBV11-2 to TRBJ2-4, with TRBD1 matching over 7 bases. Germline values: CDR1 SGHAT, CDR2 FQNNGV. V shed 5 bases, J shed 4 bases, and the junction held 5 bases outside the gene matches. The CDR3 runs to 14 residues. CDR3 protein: CASSPTTGKNIQYF. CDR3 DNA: TGTGCCAGCAGCCCCACGACAGGGAAAAACATTCAGTACTTC.

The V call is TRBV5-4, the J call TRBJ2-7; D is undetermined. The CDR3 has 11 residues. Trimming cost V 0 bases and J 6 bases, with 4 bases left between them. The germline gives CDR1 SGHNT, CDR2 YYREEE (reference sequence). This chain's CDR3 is CASSLAAEQYF. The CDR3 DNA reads TGTGCCAGCAGCTTGGCAGCCGAGCAGTACTTC.

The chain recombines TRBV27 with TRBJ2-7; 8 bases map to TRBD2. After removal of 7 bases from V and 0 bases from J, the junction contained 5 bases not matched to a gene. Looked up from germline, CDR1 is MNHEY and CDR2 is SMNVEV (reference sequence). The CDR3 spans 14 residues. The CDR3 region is CASNALAGSYEQYF. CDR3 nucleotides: TGTGCCAGCAACGCCCTAGCGGGCTCCTACGAGCAGTACTTC.

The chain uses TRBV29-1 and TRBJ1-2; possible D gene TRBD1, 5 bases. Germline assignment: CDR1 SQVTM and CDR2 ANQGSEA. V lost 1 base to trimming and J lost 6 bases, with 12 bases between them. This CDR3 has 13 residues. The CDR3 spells CSVEVHRRDGYTF. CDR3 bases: TGCAGCGTTGAAGTCCACAGGAGGGATGGCTACACCTTC.

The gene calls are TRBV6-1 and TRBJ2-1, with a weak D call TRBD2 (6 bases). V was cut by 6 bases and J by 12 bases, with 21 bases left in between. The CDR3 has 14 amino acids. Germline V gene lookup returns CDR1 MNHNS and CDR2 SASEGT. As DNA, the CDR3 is TGTGCCAGCAGCACGGGAGCATCGGCTTCTGGGCAGTTCTTC. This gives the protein CASSTGASASGQFF.

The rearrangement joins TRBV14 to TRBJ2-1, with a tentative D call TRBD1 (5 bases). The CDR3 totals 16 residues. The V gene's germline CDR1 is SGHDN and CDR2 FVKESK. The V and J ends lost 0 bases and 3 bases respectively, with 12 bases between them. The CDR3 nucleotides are TGTGCCAGCAGCCAAGATTGGGGCCTAAACTACAATGAGCAGTTCTTC. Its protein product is CASSQDWGLNYNEQFF.

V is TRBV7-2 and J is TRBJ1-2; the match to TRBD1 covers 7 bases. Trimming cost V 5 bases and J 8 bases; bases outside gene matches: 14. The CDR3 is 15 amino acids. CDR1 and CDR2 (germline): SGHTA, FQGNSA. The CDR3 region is CASSPEQGLAEGYTF. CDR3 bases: TGTGCCAGCAGCCCCGAACAGGGGCTTGCGGAGGGCTACACCTTC. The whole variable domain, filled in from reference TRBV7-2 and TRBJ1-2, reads GAGVSQSPSNKVTEKGKDVELRCDPISGHTALYWYRQSLGQGLEFLIYFQGNSAPDKSGLPSDRFSAERTGGSVSTLTIQRTQQEDSAVYLCASSPEQGLAEGYTFGSGTRLTVV.

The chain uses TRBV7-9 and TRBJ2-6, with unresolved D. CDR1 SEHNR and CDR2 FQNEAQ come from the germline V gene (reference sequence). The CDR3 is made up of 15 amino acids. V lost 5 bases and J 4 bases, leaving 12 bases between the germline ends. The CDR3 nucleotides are TGTGCCAGCAGCCGTTGGCTGCCAGGGGCCAACGTCCTGACTTTC. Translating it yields CASSRWLPGANVLTF.

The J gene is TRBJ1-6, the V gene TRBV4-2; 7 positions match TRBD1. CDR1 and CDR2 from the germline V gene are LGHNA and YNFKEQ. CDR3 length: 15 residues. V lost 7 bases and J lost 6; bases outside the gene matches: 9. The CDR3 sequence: CASNPLTGINSPLHF. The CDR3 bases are TGTGCCAGCAACCCACTGACAGGGATTAATTCACCCCTCCACTTT.

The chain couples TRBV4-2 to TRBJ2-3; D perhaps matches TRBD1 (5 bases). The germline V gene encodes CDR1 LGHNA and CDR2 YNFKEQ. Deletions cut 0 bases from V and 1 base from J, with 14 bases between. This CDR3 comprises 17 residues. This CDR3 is CASSQDSQSRGTDTQYF. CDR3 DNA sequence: TGTGCCAGCAGCCAAGATTCCCAAAGCAGGGGCACAGATACGCAGTATTTT.

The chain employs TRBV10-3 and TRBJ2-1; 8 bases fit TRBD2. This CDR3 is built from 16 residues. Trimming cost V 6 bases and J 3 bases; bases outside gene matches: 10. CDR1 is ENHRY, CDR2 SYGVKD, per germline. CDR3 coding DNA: TGTGCCATCAGCCCTCATAGCGGGACCGTCTACAATGAGCAGTTCTTC. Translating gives CAISPHSGTVYNEQFF.

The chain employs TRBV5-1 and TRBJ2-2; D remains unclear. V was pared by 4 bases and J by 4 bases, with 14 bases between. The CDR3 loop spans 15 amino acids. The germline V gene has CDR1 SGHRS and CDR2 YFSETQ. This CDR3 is CASSPTSSSTGELFF. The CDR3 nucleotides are TGCGCCAGCAGCCCGACTTCTTCATCCACCGGGGAGCTGTTTTTT.

The CDR3: CASSPETGSGNTIYF. The CDR3 nucleotides are TGTGCCAGCAGCCCTGAGACAGGCTCTGGAAACACCATATATTTT. V and J are TRBV9 and TRBJ1-3; D possibly corresponds to TRBD1 (6 bases). This CDR3 has 15 residues. Germline CDR1 reads SGDLS; CDR2 reads YYNGEE. V lost 4 bases and J lost 0, with 11 bases in between.

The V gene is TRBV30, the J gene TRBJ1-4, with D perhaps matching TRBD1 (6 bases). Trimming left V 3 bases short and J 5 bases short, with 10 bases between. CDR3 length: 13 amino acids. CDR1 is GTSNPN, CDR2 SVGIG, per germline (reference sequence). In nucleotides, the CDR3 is TGTGCCTGGAGCCGGGGGGGCAATGAAAAACTGTTTTTT. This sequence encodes CAWSRGGNEKLFF.

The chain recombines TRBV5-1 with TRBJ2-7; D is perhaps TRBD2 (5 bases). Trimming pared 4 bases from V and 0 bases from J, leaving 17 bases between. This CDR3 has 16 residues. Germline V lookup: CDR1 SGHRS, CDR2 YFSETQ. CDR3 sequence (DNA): TGCGCCAGCAGCCCGAGGGCAACACATAGCTCCTACGAGCAGTACTTC. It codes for CASSPRATHSSYEQYF.

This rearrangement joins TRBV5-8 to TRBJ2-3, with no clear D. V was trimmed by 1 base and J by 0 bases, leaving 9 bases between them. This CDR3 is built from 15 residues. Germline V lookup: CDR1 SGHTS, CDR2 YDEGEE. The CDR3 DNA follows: TGTGCCAGCAGCTTGAGGACCTCTAGCACAGATACGCAGTATTTT. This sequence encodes CASSLRTSSTDTQYF.

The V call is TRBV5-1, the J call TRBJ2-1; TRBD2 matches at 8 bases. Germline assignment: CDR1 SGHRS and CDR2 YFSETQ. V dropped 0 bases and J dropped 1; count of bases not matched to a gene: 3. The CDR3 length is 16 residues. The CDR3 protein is CASSLVLAGSYNEQFF. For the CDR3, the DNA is TGCGCCAGCAGCTTGGTGCTAGCGGGTTCCTACAATGAGCAGTTCTTC.

For the CDR3, the DNA is TGTGTGACGGGACTAGCGGGAGGGCCTTATCTTGACGAGCAGTACTTC. Translated: CVTGLAGGPYLDEQYF. This sequence joins TRBV28 and TRBJ2-7; 16 positions match TRBD2. This CDR3 has 16 residues. CDR1 and CDR2 from the germline V gene are MDHEN and SYDVKM.

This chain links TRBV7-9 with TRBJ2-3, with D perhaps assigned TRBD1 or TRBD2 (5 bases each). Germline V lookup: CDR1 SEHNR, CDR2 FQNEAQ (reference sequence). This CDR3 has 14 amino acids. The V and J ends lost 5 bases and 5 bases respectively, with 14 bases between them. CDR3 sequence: CASSPGRFGDTQYF. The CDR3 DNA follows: TGTGCCAGCAGCCCGGGACGTTTTGGAGATACGCAGTATTTT.

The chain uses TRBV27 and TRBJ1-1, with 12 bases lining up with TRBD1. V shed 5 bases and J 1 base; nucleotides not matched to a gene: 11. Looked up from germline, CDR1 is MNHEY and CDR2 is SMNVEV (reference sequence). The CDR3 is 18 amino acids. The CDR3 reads CASSPSRDRGHGNTEAFF. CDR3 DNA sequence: TGTGCCAGCAGTCCCTCCCGGGACAGGGGGCATGGGAACACTGAAGCTTTCTTT.

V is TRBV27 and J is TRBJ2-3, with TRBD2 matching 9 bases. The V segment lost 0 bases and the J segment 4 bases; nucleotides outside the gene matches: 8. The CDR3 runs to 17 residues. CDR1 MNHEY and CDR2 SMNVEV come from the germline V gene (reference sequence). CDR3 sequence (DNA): TGTGCCAGCAGTTTATCGAAGGCTAGCGGGAACGCAGATACGCAGTATTTT. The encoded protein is CASSLSKASGNADTQYF.

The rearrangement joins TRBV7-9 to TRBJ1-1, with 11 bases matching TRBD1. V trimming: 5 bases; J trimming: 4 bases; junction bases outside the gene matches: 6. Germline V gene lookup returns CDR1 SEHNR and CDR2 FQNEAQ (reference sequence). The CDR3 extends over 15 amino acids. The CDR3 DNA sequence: TGTGCCAGCAGCCCCCCTGGACAGGGGGCCACTGAAGCTTTCTTT. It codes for CASSPPGQGATEAFF.

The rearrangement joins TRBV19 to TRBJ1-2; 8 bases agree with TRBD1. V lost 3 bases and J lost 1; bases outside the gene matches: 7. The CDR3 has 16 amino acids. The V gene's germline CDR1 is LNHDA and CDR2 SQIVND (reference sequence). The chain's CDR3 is CASSITGQVINYGYTF. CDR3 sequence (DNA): TGTGCCAGTAGTATTACGGGACAGGTGATTAACTATGGCTACACCTTC.